The 17 T cell receptor beta chains below were found in one sample sequenced in a study of shared clonotypes between healthy human individuals. TCRdb's table, derived via immunoSEQ multiplex PCR, lists solely in-frame clones and lacks some. This sample carries approximately 2,000,000 clones, 85% to 95% of them seen once, and the ten largest clones take approximately 0.4%. Material: naive CD4+ T cells from PBMCs. The subset denotes: CD45RA+ positively selected. The receptors come from a man aged 18 to 29 in good health. Some clones in this sample may be carry-over from other donors' samples.

The chain combines TRBV2 with TRBJ2-1, with 7 positions matching TRBD2. The germline V gene encodes CDR1 SNHLY and CDR2 FYNNEI. The CDR3 has 14 residues. V lost 10 bases, J lost 4 bases, and 10 bases stayed unmatched. CDR3 sequence reads: CATRLGGGYNEQFF. As DNA, the CDR3 is TGTGCCACCCGTTTGGGGGGGGGATACAATGAGCAGTTCTTC. Full variable domain (rest looked up from reference TRBV2 and TRBJ2-1): EPEVTQTPSHQVTQMGQEVILRCVPISNHLYFYWYRQILGQKVEFLVSFYNNEISEKSEIFDDQFSVERPDGSNFTLKIRSTKLEDSAMYFCATRLGGGYNEQFFGPGTRLTVL.

The V gene is TRBV6-1, the J gene TRBJ2-7; tentative D call: TRBD2 (5 bases). This CDR3 contains 14 residues. With 2 bases removed from V and 3 bases from J, the gap between germline ends came to 11 bases. Germline V lookup: CDR1 MNHNS, CDR2 SASEGT. CDR3 sequence reads: CASSELGGRYEQYF. As DNA, the CDR3 is TGTGCCAGCAGTGAACTTGGAGGCCGCTACGAGCAGTACTTC.

With respect to this clone: Other nucleotide sequences from this sample produce the same CDR3. V is TRBV28 and J is TRBJ1-3; D call uncertain. Trimming removed 9 bases at V and 3 bases at J, with 9 bases between. The CDR3 contains 12 residues. Germline V CDR1 and CDR2: MDHEN, SYDVKM. CDR3 nucleotide sequence: TGTGCCAGTTCCCCGAGTGGAAACACCATATATTTT. The encoded protein is CASSPSGNTIYF.

J is TRBJ2-5 and V is TRBV28, with a tentative D call TRBD1 (6 bases). Germline-derived CDR1 and CDR2 are MDHEN and SYDVKM. This CDR3 is 15 amino acids long. Between the trimmed V and J ends, which lost 4 bases and 1 base, there was a span of 13 bases. CDR3 region: CASSSRVGAQETQYF. The DNA of the CDR3 is TGTGCCAGCAGTTCCCGGGTGGGGGCCCAAGAGACCCAGTACTTC. The full variable domain, with the rest looked up from reference TRBV28 and TRBJ2-5, is DVKVTQSSRYLVKRTGEKVFLECVQDMDHENMFWYRQDPGLGLRLIYFSYDVKMKEKGDIPEGYSVSREKKERFSLILESASTNQTSMYLCASSSRVGAQETQYFGPGTRLLVL.

V and J are TRBV7-3 and TRBJ1-1, with D perhaps matching TRBD1 (6 bases). Germline-derived CDR1 and CDR2 are SGHTA and FQGTGA. The CDR3 totals 14 residues. V gave up 1 base and J gave up 4 bases, with 10 bases separating them. The CDR3 loop reads CASSLIQGTTEAFF. The CDR3 nucleotides are TGTGCCAGCAGCTTAATACAGGGCACCACTGAAGCTTTCTTT. The full variable domain, in which reference TRBV7-3 and TRBJ1-1 provide the parts outside the CDR3, is GAGVSQTPSNKVTEKGKYVELRCDPISGHTALYWYRQSLGQGPEFLIYFQGTGAADDSGLPNDRFFAVRPEGSVSTLKIQRTERGDSAVYLCASSLIQGTTEAFFGQGTRLTVV.

The genes are TRBV5-1 and TRBJ2-7, with no clear D. The ends were cut back, 4 bases at V and 7 bases at J, with 15 bases in the middle. The CDR3 consists of 13 residues. CDR1 is SGHRS and CDR2 is YFSETQ in the germline V gene. CDR3 region: CASSVHSRREQYF. CDR3 in DNA: TGCGCCAGCAGCGTACACTCCCGTCGTGAGCAGTACTTC. Supplemented by reference TRBV5-1 and TRBJ2-7, the full variable domain reads KAGVTQTPRYLIKTRGQQVTLSCSPISGHRSVSWYQQTPGQGLQFLFEYFSETQRNKGNFPGRFSGRQFSNSRSEMNVSTLELGDSALYLCASSVHSRREQYFGPGTRLTVT.

In DNA form, the CDR3 reads TGTGCCAGCAGCCCTAATGTGCCCCTAGCGGGAGGAAGAGATACGCAGTATTTT. It specifies CASSPNVPLAGGRDTQYF. The V call is TRBV5-4, the J call TRBJ2-3; 11 bases fit TRBD2. CDR3 size: 18 residues. Germline V gene sequence: CDR1 SGHNT, CDR2 YYREEE (reference sequence). The junction had 15 bases not matched to a gene; V was cut back by 4 bases and J by 5 bases. Combining the CDR3 with reference TRBV5-4 and TRBJ2-3 gives the whole variable domain ETGVTQSPTHLIKTRGQQVTLRCSSQSGHNTVSWYQQALGQGPQFIFQYYREEENGRGNFPPRFSGLQFPNYSSELNVNALELDDSALYLCASSPNVPLAGGRDTQYFGPGTRLTVL.

The rearrangement joins TRBV28 to TRBJ2-7; D not certain. This CDR3 region has 15 residues. Trimming cost V 2 bases and J 2 bases, with 13 bases left between them. Germline CDR1 reads MDHEN; CDR2 reads SYDVKM. The CDR3 sequence is CASSLAPGGAYEQYF. The CDR3, as DNA: TGTGCCAGCAGTTTAGCCCCAGGTGGGGCCTACGAGCAGTACTTC. Full variable domain (remainder filled in from reference TRBV28 and TRBJ2-7): DVKVTQSSRYLVKRTGEKVFLECVQDMDHENMFWYRQDPGLGLRLIYFSYDVKMKEKGDIPEGYSVSREKKERFSLILESASTNQTSMYLCASSLAPGGAYEQYFGPGTRLTVT.

V is TRBV5-6 and J is TRBJ1-5; D is unresolved. Germline lookup yields CDR1 SGHDT and CDR2 YYEEEE. Trimming removed 0 bases from V and 6 bases from J, with 10 bases in between. The CDR3 runs to 14 residues. CDR3 in DNA: TGTGCCAGCAGCTTGGGGCTCCCCGGTCAGCCCCAGCATTTT. Protein product: CASSLGLPGQPQHF.

The chain combines TRBV5-3 with TRBJ2-7; D is undetermined. TRBV5-3 is flagged as an ORF with uncertain function. Trimming shortened V by 1 base and J by 3 bases, and 8 bases separated the two germline ends. The CDR3 spans 13 residues. The CDR3, as DNA: TGTGCCAGAAGCTTGTGGGCAGGCTACGAGCAGTACTTC. Protein product: CARSLWAGYEQYF.

The genes are TRBV2 and TRBJ2-2; tentative D call: TRBD2 (5 bases). There are 12 residues in the CDR3. The germline gives CDR1 SNHLY, CDR2 FYNNEI. Trimming removed 8 bases at V and 8 bases at J, with 12 bases between. CDR3 sequence (DNA): TGTGCCAGCTTGAGGATAGCGGGGGAGCTGTTTTTT. It yields the protein CASLRIAGELFF.

The rearrangement uses TRBV5-1 and TRBJ2-1; 11 nucleotides line up with TRBD1. Per the germline V gene, CDR1 is SGHRS and CDR2 is YFSETQ. This CDR3 contains 16 residues. J lost 10 bases, V lost 4 bases, and 13 bases had no gene match. For the CDR3, the DNA is TGCGCCAGCAGCCCCATGGGGACAGGGGGGATCGAGGAGCAGTTCTTC. Its translation: CASSPMGTGGIEEQFF.

V is TRBV5-1 and J is TRBJ2-2; D uncertain. This CDR3 has 15 amino acids. V lost 1 base to trimming and J lost 7 bases, with 14 bases between them. Germline-derived CDR1 and CDR2 are SGHRS and YFSETQ. The CDR3 loop reads CASSLQAEGIGELFF. CDR3 nucleotides: TGCGCCAGCAGCTTGCAGGCCGAAGGAATCGGGGAGCTGTTTTTT.

This rearrangement joins TRBV4-1 to TRBJ1-5; D gene uncertain. Germline V gives CDR1 MGHRA, CDR2 YSYEKL. CDR3 size: 19 residues. V lost 0 bases and J lost 3, with 21 bases in between. The CDR3 sequence is CASSQEGWPGGYVNQPQHF. DNA of the CDR3: TGCGCCAGCAGCCAAGAAGGGTGGCCAGGAGGATACGTCAATCAGCCCCAGCATTTT.

The rearrangement joins TRBV25-1 to TRBJ2-2; 9 bases are a match to TRBD2. This CDR3 is built from 16 residues. Germline values: CDR1 MGHDK, CDR2 SYGVNS. After removal of 4 bases from V and 3 bases from J, the junction contained 6 bases not matched to a gene. The CDR3 DNA sequence: TGTGCCAGCAGTGTTGCGGGAGGGCCGGACACCGGGGAGCTGTTTTTT. Amino acid sequence: CASSVAGGPDTGELFF.

This chain uses TRBV7-3 with TRBJ2-1; D is uncertain. The CDR3 extends over 12 amino acids. V was shortened by 1 base and J by 7 bases, with 5 bases between the two germline ends. Germline CDR1 and CDR2: SGHTA and FQGTGA. CDR3 protein: CASSLNGNEQFF. Here the CDR3 DNA reads TGTGCCAGCAGCTTAAACGGAAATGAGCAGTTCTTC.

The chain carries TRBV6-1 and TRBJ2-6; TRBD1 matches 8 bases. The CDR3 totals 11 residues. The V gene end was trimmed by 5 bases and the J gene end by 15 bases; junction bases not matched to a gene: 3. Germline CDR1 and CDR2: MNHNS and SASEGT. CDR3 residues: CASSYRGDLTF. CDR3 nucleotides: TGTGCCAGCAGTTACAGGGGGGACCTGACTTTC.